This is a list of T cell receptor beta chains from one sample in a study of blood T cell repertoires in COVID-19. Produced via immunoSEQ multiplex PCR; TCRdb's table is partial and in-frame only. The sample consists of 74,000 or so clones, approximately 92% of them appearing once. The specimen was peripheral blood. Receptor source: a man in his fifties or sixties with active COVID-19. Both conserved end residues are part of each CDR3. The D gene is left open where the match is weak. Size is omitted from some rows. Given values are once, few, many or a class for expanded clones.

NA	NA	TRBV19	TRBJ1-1	TGTGCCAGTAGCCGCCCCGGGTTGAACACTGAAGCTTTCTTT	CASSRPGLNTEAFF
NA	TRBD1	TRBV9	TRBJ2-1	TGTGCCAGCAGCGGACACGACAGGGGTGAACAGTTCTTC	CASSGHDRGEQFF
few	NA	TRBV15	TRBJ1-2	TGTGCCACCAGCAGTAACGGGGTCTATGGCTACACCTTC	CATSSNGVYGYTF
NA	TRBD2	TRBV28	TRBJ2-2	TGTGCCAGCAGATCGGGACTAACGGGGGAGCTGTTTTTT	CASRSGLTGELFF
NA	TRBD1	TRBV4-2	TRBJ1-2	TGTGCCAGCAGCCAAGGGGTATCAAGGGGGCTCGGCTATGGCTACACCTTC	CASSQGVSRGLGYGYTF
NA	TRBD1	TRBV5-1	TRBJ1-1	TGCGCCAGCAGCGCGCTAACAGGGGGGACTGAAGCTTTCTTT	CASSALTGGTEAFF
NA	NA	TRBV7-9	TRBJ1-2	TGTGCCAGCAGCTCTTCGGACAAGAACTATGGCTACACCTTC	CASSSSDKNYGYTF
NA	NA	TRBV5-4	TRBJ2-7	TGTGCCAGCAGCTCGAAGCAGGGATTCATCTACGAGCAGTACTTC	CASSSKQGFIYEQYF
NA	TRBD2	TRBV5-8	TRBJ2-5	TGTGCCAGCAGGGGACTAGCACAAGAGACCCAGTACTTC	CASRGLAQETQYF
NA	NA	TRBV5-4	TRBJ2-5	TGTGCCAGCAGCTTGGCCGGTGCAGGCTGGGAGACCCAGTACTTC	CASSLAGAGWETQYF
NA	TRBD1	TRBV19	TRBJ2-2	TGTGCCAGTAGTCCCAGGGACAGGGAGTCGGGGGAGCTGTTTTTT	CASSPRDRESGELFF
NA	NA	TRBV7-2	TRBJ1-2	TGTGCCAGCAGCGTCAGACTGGTGCAAAACTATGGCTACACCTTC	CASSVRLVQNYGYTF
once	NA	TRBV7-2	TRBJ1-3	TGTGCCAGCAGCTTCAGGAGGGGAAACACCATATATTTT	CASSFRRGNTIYF
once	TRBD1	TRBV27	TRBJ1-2	TGTGCCAGCAGTTTAAACTCCCGGGACAGGGGTACGAAAGGCTACACCTTC	CASSLNSRDRGTKGYTF
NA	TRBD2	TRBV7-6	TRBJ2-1	TGTGCCAGCAGCTTAGCGCCTAGCGGATTTACCTCCTACAATGAGCAGTTCTTC	CASSLAPSGFTSYNEQFF